Below, 12 T cell receptor beta chains from the same sample are listed, as sequenced in a study of shared clonotypes between healthy human individuals. Naive CD8 cells lacked CD45RO, underwent positive selection for CCR7 and left out terminally differentiated effector memory CD45RA+ cells. Clones were read by immunoSEQ multiplex PCR, and TCRdb kept only the in-frame ones, dropping some. Of roughly 890,000 clones detected, more than 85% appear once; the ten largest clones hold about 25%. Sample: naive CD8+ T cells sorted from blood. These receptors all come from a man between 25 and 39 years old in good health.

This clone occurred once. The J gene is TRBJ2-1, the V gene TRBV28, with D maybe TRBD2 (5 bases). CDR3 length: 17 amino acids. Germline V gives CDR1 MDHEN, CDR2 SYDVKM. The V end was cut by 2 bases, the J end by 4 bases, with 18 bases between. CDR3 residues: CASSLMDSSKIYNEQFF. CDR3 coding DNA: TGTGCCAGCAGTTTAATGGACTCGTCGAAAATATACAATGAGCAGTTCTTC.

The chain carries TRBV27 and TRBJ2-3; D call uncertain. The length of the CDR3 is 14 residues. CDR1 MNHEY and CDR2 SMNVEV come from the germline V gene (reference sequence). With 5 bases removed from V and 2 bases from J, the gap between germline ends came to 11 bases. CDR3 sequence: CASSPLTHTDTQYF. CDR3 nucleotides: TGTGCCAGCAGTCCCCTAACCCACACAGATACGCAGTATTTT.

The genes are TRBV7-8 and TRBJ2-2; unclear D gene. The CDR3 totals 13 residues. V lost 6 bases and J lost 1, with 6 bases in between. Germline values: CDR1 SGHVS, CDR2 FQNEAQ. The CDR3 is CASSRVNTGELFF. The CDR3 nucleotides are TGTGCCAGCAGTAGGGTGAACACCGGGGAGCTGTTTTTT. The full variable domain, in which reference TRBV7-8 and TRBJ2-2 provide the parts outside the CDR3, is GAGVSQSPRYKVAKRGQDVALRCDPISGHVSLFWYQQALGQGPEFLTYFQNEAQLDKSGLPSDRFFAERPEGSVSTLKIQRTQQEDSAVYLCASSRVNTGELFFGEGSRLTVL.

V usage is TRBV29-1 and J usage is TRBJ1-1, with D hard to call. V was clipped by 5 bases and J by 1 base, with 11 bases between them. The CDR3 sequence is 13 residues long. Looked up from germline, CDR1 is SQVTM and CDR2 is ANQGSEA. CDR3 loop: CSVSELRNTEAFF. In DNA, the CDR3 is TGCAGCGTTTCAGAACTGAGGAACACTGAAGCTTTCTTT.

The V and J genes are TRBV4-3 and TRBJ2-7; D might be TRBD2 (6 bases). Trimming cost V 3 bases and J 3 bases, with 21 bases left between them. The CDR3 is 17 residues long. Germline V CDR1 and CDR2: LGHNA, YSLEER. The CDR3 DNA is TGCGCCAGCAGCCAGGCCCGTTCCGCGGGGTATAGCTACGAGCAGTACTTC. Translated: CASSQARSAGYSYEQYF.

V and J are TRBV27 and TRBJ2-1; unclear D gene. With 0 bases removed from V and 9 bases from J, the gap between germline ends came to 9 bases. The germline V gene has CDR1 MNHEY and CDR2 SMNVEV (reference sequence). CDR3 size: 13 residues. The CDR3 DNA reads as TGTGCCAGCAGTTTATCTGCGCCCAGTGAGCAGTTCTTC. Translating gives CASSLSAPSEQFF.

This chain connects TRBV28 to TRBJ2-3; tentatively, D is TRBD2 (6 bases). This CDR3 has 15 amino acids. The germline V gene encodes CDR1 MDHEN and CDR2 SYDVKM. Trimming took off 11 bases at V and 0 bases at J, with 18 bases between the two ends. The CDR3 bases are TGTGCCGTGTTTGGGGTGGAGGGAAGCACAGATACGCAGTATTTT. Translating it yields CAVFGVEGSTDTQYF.

The gene calls are TRBV4-3 and TRBJ2-7; D remains unclear. Trimming left V 0 bases short and J 2 bases short, with 11 bases between. Germline CDR1 is LGHNA and CDR2 is YSLEER. CDR3 length: 15 residues. CDR3 nucleotides: TGCGCCAGCAGCCAAGATTGGCCGCCTACCTACGAGCAGTACTTC. It encodes CASSQDWPPTYEQYF.

The chain is built from TRBV6-1 and TRBJ2-7, with D perhaps matching TRBD1 (6 bases). The germline V gene encodes CDR1 MNHNS and CDR2 SASEGT. Trimming took 7 bases from V and 0 from J, leaving 10 bases between them. The CDR3 is 13 amino acids. The CDR3 here is CASIGQTSYEQYF. The DNA of the CDR3 is TGTGCCAGCATCGGACAGACCTCCTACGAGCAGTACTTC.

The chain couples TRBV5-5 to TRBJ2-3; D may be TRBD1 or TRBD2 (6 bases each). CDR1 and CDR2 from the germline V gene are SGHKS and YYEKEE (reference sequence). The V end lost 4 bases, the J end lost 3 bases, and 18 bases lay between the germline ends. This CDR3 region has 16 residues. The CDR3 DNA reads TGTGCCAGCAGCAGGGGGGAAACCGTCCGGACAGATACGCAGTATTTT. Translation: CASSRGETVRTDTQYF.

This chain connects TRBV28 to TRBJ1-5; TRBD1 is a possible D gene (6 bases). This CDR3 has 16 residues. Trimming took off 6 bases at V and 9 bases at J, with 24 bases between the two ends. Germline CDR1 reads MDHEN; CDR2 reads SYDVKM. CDR3 sequence (DNA): TGTGCCAGCAGCGCCCGGACAGTCGGTTCGTTTCGGCCCCAGCATTTT. Translation: CASSARTVGSFRPQHF.

The genes are TRBV9 and TRBJ2-7; 8 nucleotides match TRBD2. V was clipped by 7 bases and J by 3 bases; unmatched bases: 6. The CDR3 is 13 residues long. Looked up from germline, CDR1 is SGDLS and CDR2 is YYNGEE. The CDR3 DNA reads as TGTGCCAGCTCACGGGGGGGTGGCTACGAGCAGTACTTC. Translating gives CASSRGGGYEQYF.